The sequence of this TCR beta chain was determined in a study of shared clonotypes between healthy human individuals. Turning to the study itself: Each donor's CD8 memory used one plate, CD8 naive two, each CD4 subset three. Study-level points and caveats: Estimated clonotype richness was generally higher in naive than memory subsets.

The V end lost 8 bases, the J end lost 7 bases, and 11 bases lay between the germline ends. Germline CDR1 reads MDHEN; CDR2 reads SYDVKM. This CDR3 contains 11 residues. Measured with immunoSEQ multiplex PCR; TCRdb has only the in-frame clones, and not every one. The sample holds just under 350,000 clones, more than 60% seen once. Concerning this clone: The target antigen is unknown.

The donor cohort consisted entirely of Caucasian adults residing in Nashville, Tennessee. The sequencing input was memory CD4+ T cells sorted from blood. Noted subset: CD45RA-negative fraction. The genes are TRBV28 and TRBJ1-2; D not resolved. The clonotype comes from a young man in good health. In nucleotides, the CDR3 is TGTGCCAGCTGGGTTAAGAGTGGCTACACCTTC. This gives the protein CASWVKSGYTF.